This TCR beta chain was sequenced during a study of T cells expressing NK-cell markers. About the study: It was sorted CD3+CD56-NKG2C+, CD3+CD56+NKG2C- and CD3+CD56+NKG2C+ T cells that provided the TCR beta repertoires. The study sequenced eight donors, seven HCMV-seropositive and one seronegative. Findings and limits, study-wide: The study found these clonotypes also leading the CD3+CD56-NKG2C+ fraction in several donors.

Of note for this clonotype: Its antigen is unidentified.

The authors generated TCR beta cDNA through 5'RACE template switching with UMIs. TCRdb re-called the 5' RACE reads and shows each CDR3 protein once, DNA omitted. This sample contains hundreds of thousands of distinct CDR3 sequences. The material sequenced was blood T cells: a sorted CD56 or NKG2C T cell subset, CD4+ or CD8+ T cells, or bulk PBMC T cells (not recorded which). The receptor's source is a woman between 18 and 70 years old in good health.

The CDR3 sequence is CSTYTSSNYGYTF. This chain joins TRBV29-1 and TRBJ1-2. The germline CDR1 and CDR2 sequences are SQVTM and ANQGSEA. The CDR3 is 13 residues long.